The clone carrying this T cell receptor (beta chain) has a single count. The data originate from a study of control samples from healthy donors and cancer patients. Some clones are missing from TCRdb's copy, which holds only in-frame ones; the method was immunoSEQ multiplex PCR. The sample contains approximately 140,000 clones, approximately 91% of which appear only once. The sample consisted of blood. This clonotype was sampled from a woman between 25 and 40 years old in good health.

The CDR3 DNA reads TGTGCCACCAGTGATTCCAGGCAGGCGGGCGGAGAGACCCAGTACTTC. This codes for CATSDSRQAGGETQYF. This chain joins TRBV24-1 and TRBJ2-5, with D possibly TRBD2 on 5 matching bases. Per germline, CDR1 KGHDR and CDR2 SFDVKD. Trimming cost V 2 bases and J 4 bases, with 16 bases left between them. The CDR3 is made up of 16 amino acids.